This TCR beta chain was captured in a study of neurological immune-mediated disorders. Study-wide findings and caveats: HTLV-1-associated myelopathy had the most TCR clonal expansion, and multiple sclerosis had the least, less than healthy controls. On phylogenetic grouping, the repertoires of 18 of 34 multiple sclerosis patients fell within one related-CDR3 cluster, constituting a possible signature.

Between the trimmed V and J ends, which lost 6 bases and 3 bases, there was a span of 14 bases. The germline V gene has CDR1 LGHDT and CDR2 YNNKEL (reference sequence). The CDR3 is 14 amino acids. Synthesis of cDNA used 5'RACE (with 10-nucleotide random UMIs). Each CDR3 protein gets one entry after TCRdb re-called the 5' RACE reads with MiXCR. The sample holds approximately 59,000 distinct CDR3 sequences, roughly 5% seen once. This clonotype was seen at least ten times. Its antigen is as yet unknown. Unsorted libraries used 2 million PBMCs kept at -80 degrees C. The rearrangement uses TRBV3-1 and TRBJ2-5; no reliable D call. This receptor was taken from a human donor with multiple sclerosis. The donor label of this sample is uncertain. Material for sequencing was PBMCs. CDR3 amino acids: CASRPRNMEETQYF. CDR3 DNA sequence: TGTGCCAGCAGACCAAGGAACATGGAAGAGACCCAGTACTTC.